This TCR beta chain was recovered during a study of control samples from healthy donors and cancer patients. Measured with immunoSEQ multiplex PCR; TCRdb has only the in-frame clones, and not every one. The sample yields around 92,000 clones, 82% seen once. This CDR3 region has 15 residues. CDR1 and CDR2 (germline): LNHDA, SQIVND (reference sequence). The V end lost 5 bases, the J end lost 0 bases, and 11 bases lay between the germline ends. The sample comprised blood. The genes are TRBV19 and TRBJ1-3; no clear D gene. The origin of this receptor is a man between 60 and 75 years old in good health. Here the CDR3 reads CASSQPDNSGNTIYF. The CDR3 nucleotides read TGTGCCAGTAGTCAACCCGACAACTCTGGAAACACCATATATTTT.